One sample yielded the 23 T cell receptor beta chains listed below, sequenced in a study of identical twins. TCRdb re-called the 5' RACE reads through MiXCR, storing one row per CDR3 protein. The sample holds approximately 1.8 million distinct CDR3 sequences, around a third seen once. Sequenced: cord blood. Receptors were obtained from a newborn girl in good health.

The chain links TRBV2 to TRBJ1-3; no definite D call. The V and J ends lost 4 bases and 1 base respectively, with 11 bases between them. Germline CDR1 SNHLY, CDR2 FYNNEI. This CDR3 comprises 15 residues. The CDR3 DNA reads TGTGCCAGCAGTGCTGATCCGACTTCTGGAAACACCATATATTTT. Translating it yields CASSADPTSGNTIYF.

This clonotype was found a few times. V gene TRBV6-5 combines with J gene TRBJ2-7, with D possibly TRBD2 on 5 matching bases. The ends were cut back, 0 bases at V and 7 bases at J, with 13 bases in the middle. Germline CDR1 and CDR2: MNHEY and SVGAGI. The length of the CDR3 is 14 residues. The CDR3 nucleotides read TGTGCCAGCAGTTACTCGACTACTATACGTGAGCAGTACTTC. Translating gives CASSYSTTIREQYF.

There are a few counts of this clonotype. One junction end does not reproduce the germline sequence, and a read error may be involved. The V gene is TRBV27, the J gene TRBJ2-1; 11 nucleotides line up with TRBD2. The germline V gene encodes CDR1 MNHEY and CDR2 SMNVEV (reference sequence). The length of the CDR3 is 14 residues. CDR3: CASSYGTSGYDQFF. The CDR3 nucleotides are TGTGCCAGCAGCTACGGGACTAGCGGCTATGACCAGTTCTTC.

On this clonotype: Being one base from a much bigger clone, this may be a read error. The chain's CDR3 is CSGRTSGTYNEQFF. CDR3 nucleotides: TGCAGCGGTCGGACTAGCGGGACCTACAATGAGCAGTTCTTC. The chain employs TRBV29-1 and TRBJ2-1; 12 bases align to TRBD2. The trim removed 7 bases at V and 2 bases at J, leaving 3 bases unmatched. This CDR3 region has 14 residues. Germline CDR1 reads SQVTM; CDR2 reads ANQGSEA.

This clonotype was counted between two and nine times. This chain uses TRBV12-5 with TRBJ2-3, with TRBD2 as a possible D gene (6 bases). Trimming left V 5 bases short and J 5 bases short, with 14 bases between. The CDR3 has 14 amino acids. Germline assignment: CDR1 LGHNT and CDR2 FRNRAP. The CDR3 loop reads CASGPNWGEDTQYF. The DNA of the CDR3 is TGTGCTAGTGGTCCCAATTGGGGGGAAGATACGCAGTATTTT.

This clonotype was counted at least ten times. The V call is TRBV12-3 or TRBV12-4, the J call TRBJ2-7; D is possibly TRBD2 (5 bases). With 2 bases removed from V and 1 base from J, the gap between germline ends came to 6 bases. The CDR3 extends over 13 amino acids. The DNA for the CDR3 is TGTGCCAGCAGTTTAAGGGAGTCCTACGAGCAGTACTTC. Its translation: CASSLRESYEQYF.

This clonotype was recorded a few times. This chain links TRBV28 with TRBJ2-1; D is possibly TRBD2 (6 bases). The ends were cut back, 8 bases at V and 10 bases at J, with 18 bases in the middle. CDR3 length: 13 amino acids. Looked up from germline, CDR1 is MDHEN and CDR2 is SYDVKM. CDR3 amino acids: CASRSRGMTEQFF. For the CDR3, the DNA is TGTGCCAGCCGCTCCCGGGGGATGACGGAGCAGTTCTTC.

CDR3 residues: CASSTSQGGIYGYTF. The CDR3 nucleotides read TGTGCCAGCAGTACTTCACAGGGGGGAATCTATGGCTACACCTTC. The chain couples TRBV2 to TRBJ1-2; 8 nucleotides align to TRBD1. Germline CDR1 reads SNHLY; CDR2 reads FYNNEI. CDR3 length: 15 amino acids. Germline trimming cut 5 bases from V and 4 bases from J; bases unmatched to any gene: 9.

The chain combines TRBV27 with TRBJ1-1; 7 positions agree with TRBD1. The CDR3 totals 15 residues. Germline V gene lookup returns CDR1 MNHEY and CDR2 SMNVEV (reference sequence). V shed 4 bases, J shed 5 bases, and the junction held 10 bases outside the gene matches. As DNA, the CDR3 is TGTGCCAGCAGTTCTCCGACAGGGTTGGGGACTGAAGCTTTCTTT. Translating gives CASSSPTGLGTEAFF.

The chain uses TRBV29-1 and TRBJ1-1; maybe TRBD1 (6 bases). V lost 8 bases to trimming and J lost 6 bases, with 19 bases between them. This CDR3 is 13 amino acids long. CDR1 is SQVTM, CDR2 ANQGSEA, per germline. CDR3 amino acids: CSHKRTVKAEAFF. The CDR3 coding sequence is TGCAGCCACAAGAGGACAGTTAAGGCTGAAGCTTTCTTT.

In its sample, this clonotype was seen a few times. The chain carries TRBV7-9 and TRBJ1-2, with a tentative D call TRBD1 (5 bases). V was clipped by 6 bases and J by 10 bases, with 24 bases between them. The germline V gene has CDR1 SEHNR and CDR2 FQNEAQ (reference sequence). The CDR3 runs to 15 residues. CDR3 in DNA: TGTGCCAGCAGGCCACTGACGGACAATAGGCTGTTCTACACCTTC. Encoded protein: CASRPLTDNRLFYTF.

This clonotype was seen a handful of times. The rearrangement uses TRBV20-1 and TRBJ2-4; 10 positions agree with TRBD2. V was pared by 6 bases and J by 2 bases, with 13 bases of the junction left unmatched. CDR3 length: 17 amino acids. Germline loops: CDR1 DFQATT, CDR2 SNEGSKA (reference sequence). This CDR3 reads CSARDLAGEIPKNIQYF. The CDR3 coding sequence is TGCAGTGCGCGGGACCTAGCGGGGGAGATCCCCAAAAACATTCAGTACTTC.

In this sample, this clonotype turned up a few times. V usage is TRBV20-1 and J usage is TRBJ2-4; 14 bases are shared with TRBD2. V lost 6 bases to trimming and J lost 3 bases; unmatched junction nucleotides: 7. This CDR3 comprises 16 residues. The germline gives CDR1 DFQATT, CDR2 SNEGSKA (reference sequence). Here the CDR3 reads CSATRLAGGDKNIQYF. Here the CDR3 DNA reads TGCAGTGCAACACGACTAGCGGGGGGGGACAAAAACATTCAGTACTTC.

This clonotype was counted only a few times. The CDR3, as DNA: TGCAGTGCTAGAGATAGGGAGACAGGGGGCTACGAGCAGTACTTC. Its translation is CSARDRETGGYEQYF. V gene TRBV20-1 combines with J gene TRBJ2-7, with 9 positions matching TRBD1. The J segment lost 3 bases and the V segment lost 0 bases, leaving 6 bases of the junction unmatched. CDR3 length: 15 amino acids. From germline, CDR1 is DFQATT and CDR2 SNEGSKA (reference sequence).

As concerns this clonotype: At one boundary the junction diverges from the germline segment, which might be a read error. The chain employs TRBV10-3 and TRBJ1-2; D gene ambiguous. This CDR3 has 13 amino acids. Germline lookup yields CDR1 ENHRY and CDR2 SYGVKD. The CDR3 DNA follows: TGTGCCATCGGGCAGGCAGCTAACTATGGCTTCACCTTC. Its translation is CAIGQAANYGFTF.

The gene calls are TRBV20-1 and TRBJ2-1; D gene ambiguous. CDR3 length: 14 residues. V gave up 7 bases and J gave up 7 bases, with 20 bases separating them. From germline, CDR1 is DFQATT and CDR2 SNEGSKA (reference sequence). CDR3 residues: CSVTDGSALNEQFF. For the CDR3, the DNA is TGCAGTGTTACAGACGGCAGTGCTTTGAATGAGCAGTTCTTC.

This clonotype came up a few times. This chain connects TRBV2 to TRBJ2-3, with D possibly TRBD1 on 6 matching bases. Germline values: CDR1 SNHLY, CDR2 FYNNEI. The CDR3 is made up of 14 amino acids. Trimming removed 6 bases from V and 2 bases from J, with 12 bases in between. The CDR3 sequence is CASRSQGITDTQYF. CDR3 nucleotides: TGTGCCAGCAGATCACAGGGAATCACAGATACGCAGTATTTT.

The genes are TRBV12-3 or TRBV12-4 and TRBJ2-1; D not certain. The CDR3 covers 15 residues. V lost 6 bases and J lost 0, with 12 bases in between. The CDR3 DNA reads TGTGCCAGCAGCAAGGACCGCAGCTCCTACAATGAGCAGTTCTTC. This translates into CASSKDRSSYNEQFF.

The J gene is TRBJ1-1, the V gene TRBV15; unclear D gene. Trimming took off 0 bases at V and 4 bases at J, with 15 bases between the two ends. Germline V gene sequence: CDR1 LNHNV, CDR2 YYDKDF (reference sequence). CDR3 length: 16 residues. CDR3 region: CATSRDARTLGTEAFF. For the CDR3, the DNA is TGTGCCACCAGCAGAGATGCGAGGACCTTGGGCACTGAAGCTTTCTTT.

This clonotype was found a few times. J is TRBJ2-3 and V is TRBV3-1; D tentatively fits TRBD1 or TRBD2 (5 bases each). Germline CDR1 LGHDT, CDR2 YNNKEL (reference sequence). V was cut by 3 bases and J by 0 bases, with 13 bases left in between. This CDR3 region has 16 residues. In nucleotides, the CDR3 is TGTGCCAGCAGCCACCAGGGACGGACTAGCACAGATACGCAGTATTTT. As protein: CASSHQGRTSTDTQYF.

The rearrangement uses TRBV27 and TRBJ2-2, with TRBD1 identical over 10 bases. This CDR3 is built from 16 residues. Germline V gives CDR1 MNHEY, CDR2 SMNVEV (reference sequence). The trim removed 3 bases at V and 2 bases at J, leaving 3 bases unmatched. The CDR3 DNA sequence: TGTGCCAGCAGTTTCCGGACAGGGGGTAACACCGGGGAGCTGTTTTTT. Protein sequence: CASSFRTGGNTGELFF.

This clonotype was counted a few times. The genes are TRBV7-9 and TRBJ1-2; D unresolved. This CDR3 is built from 17 residues. The V gene lost 3 bases and the J gene lost 0 bases, with 17 bases spanning the gap. Germline V lookup: CDR1 SEHNR, CDR2 FQNEAQ (reference sequence). The CDR3 DNA reads TGTGCCAGCAGCTTTAGAGGTGTCGGCCTCTCTAACTATGGCTACACCTTC. Translating it yields CASSFRGVGLSNYGYTF.

This clonotype was seen a handful of times. V is TRBV12-3 or TRBV12-4 and J is TRBJ2-1, with no clear D. The ends were cut back, 6 bases at V and 8 bases at J, with 14 bases in the middle. The CDR3 totals 13 residues. DNA for the CDR3: TGTGCCAGCAGCCGACCCCCTCTCCATGAGCAGTTCTTC. Its translation: CASSRPPLHEQFF.